This T cell receptor (beta chain) was captured by sequencing in a study of a mutant IDH1 vaccine in newly diagnosed glioma (dated by TCRdb to the early 2020s). The study in broad terms: Patients were given eight vaccinations, in weeks 1, 3, 5, 7, 11, 15, 19 and 23, which matched visits V03 through V10. Vaccination began 4-6 weeks after radiotherapy alone, or alongside temozolomide cycles in the chemotherapy-containing groups. The roughly 35 treated patients were approximately 62% male and around 38% female, with a mean age of 40.4 years. Prior to enrollment, patients had been given standard therapy consisting of radiotherapy alone, temozolomide alone, or radiochemotherapy with temozolomide, with the combination given to most patients. Peripheral blood was collected at six visits: V03 (baseline), V05, V07, V10, V12 and V13. For exploratory analyses, 25 to 30 treated patients had longitudinal TCRB deep sequencing done wherever samples were available. What the study reported, not specific to this receptor: Pseudoprogression appeared unrelated to alterations in the top peripheral T cell clonotypes detected by TCRB sequencing. It was noted by the authors that analyses of patient blood samples could not be reproduced owing to sample limitations. Selection of PBMC samples for TCRB deep sequencing was based on availability. Vaccine-induced immune responses across multiple MHC alleles were detected in around 92% of patients.

Details on this clone: Its recognized antigen is unknown. Within one base of it there is no much larger clone, and no base qualities were kept.

Libraries were prepared through the immunoSEQ multiplex PCR assay. Rearranged TCR beta chain sequences were amplified with the hsTCRB Kit following the manufacturer's protocol. Sequencing of TCRB libraries was carried out on an Illumina MiSeq. The original pipeline was this. Demultiplexing, trimming and gene mapping were performed with the kit vendor's proprietary platform. TCRdb took over this immuneACCESS table, retaining in-frame rearrangements with V and J assigned. Such tables are incomplete; in checked studies, under half of the missing clones stem from an unresolved V gene, and the remainder is unexplained. From that table come the V and J calls and clone size; the DNA was used to work out D and trimming. For this sample the table gives some 20,000 clones, of which roughly 82% were detected only once. The top ten constitute 13% of the sample. Read against the paper, the sample's time point label means: week 23, last vaccination. Each vaccine dose was 300 ug of a 20-mer mutant IDH1 peptide in Montanide, given subcutaneously with topical imiquimod. Newly diagnosed WHO grade 3 or 4 IDH1-mutant astrocytomas showing loss of nuclear ATRX were present in the donors. The samples were drawn from NOA16, a multicentre, single-arm, open-label phase I trial in Germany that tested a mutant IDH1 peptide vaccine in humans for the first time. Genomic DNA for TCRB sequencing was isolated from EDTA blood with the DNeasy Blood and Tissue Kit.

V loses 5 bases at its end and J loses 4 bases; junction bases beyond the gene matches: 2. Spanning cysteine to phenylalanine, the CDR3 consists of 13 amino acids. Kept here is only the CDR3 DNA, which spans 39 bases and is read in frame from base 1. CDR1 and CDR2, looked up from the germline V gene (reference sequence), are SGHAT and FQDESV. Source: PBMCs, taken from a glioma patient whose treatment included an IDH1 peptide vaccine. Rearrangement joined TRBV11-1 to TRBJ2-1; the junction holds 7 bases that match TRBD2. The sequence was obtained from a man aged 25 to 40 with glioma. CDR3 sequence: CASSTGLYNEQFF. At the DNA level, the sequence is TGTGCCAGCAGCACGGGACTATACAATGAGCAGTTCTTC. With the portions outside the CDR3 filled from the reference TRBV11-1 and TRBJ2-1 genes, the complete variable region becomes EAEVAQSPRYKITEKSQAVAFWCDPISGHATLYWYRQILGQGPELLVQFQDESVVDDSQLPKDRFSAERLKGVDSTLKIQPAELGDSAMYLCASSTGLYNEQFFGPGTRLTVL.